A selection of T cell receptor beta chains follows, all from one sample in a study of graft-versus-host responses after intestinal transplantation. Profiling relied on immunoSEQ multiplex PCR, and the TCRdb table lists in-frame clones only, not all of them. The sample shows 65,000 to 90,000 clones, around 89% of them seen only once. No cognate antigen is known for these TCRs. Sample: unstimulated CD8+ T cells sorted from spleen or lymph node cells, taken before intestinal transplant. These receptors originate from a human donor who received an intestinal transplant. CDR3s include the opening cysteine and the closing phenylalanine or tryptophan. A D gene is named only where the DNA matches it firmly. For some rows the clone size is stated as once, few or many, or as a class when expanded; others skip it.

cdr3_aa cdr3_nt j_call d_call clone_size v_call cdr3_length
CASSLTGGVYGYTF TGTGCCAGCAGTTTGACAGGGGGTGTCTATGGCTACACCTTC TRBJ1-2 TRBD1 - TRBV27 14
CASSVNGEAVDTQYF TGTGCCAGCAGCGTAAACGGGGAGGCCGTCGATACGCAGTATTTT TRBJ2-3 - - TRBV9 15
CASSYGRDYEQYF TGTGCCAGCAGTTACGGCAGGGACTACGAGCAGTACTTC TRBJ2-7 - - TRBV6-5 13
CASSSPQGGGYGYTF TGTGCCAGCAGCTCGCCACAGGGTGGTGGCTATGGCTACACCTTC TRBJ1-2 - - TRBV7-9 15
CASSPTGGQETQYF TGTGCCAGCAGCCCGACAGGGGGCCAAGAGACCCAGTACTTC TRBJ2-5 TRBD1 - TRBV6-4 14
CASSSGVLAGLATYNEQFF TGCGCCAGCAGCTCTGGAGTACTAGCGGGCCTAGCCACCTACAATGAGCAGTTCTTC TRBJ2-1 TRBD2 - TRBV5-1 19
CASSRGAHTGELFF TGTGCCAGCAGCCGGGGGGCCCACACCGGGGAGCTGTTTTTT TRBJ2-2 - - TRBV27 14
CASIPAGESYNEQFF TGTGCCAGCATACCCGCGGGAGAGTCCTACAATGAGCAGTTCTTC TRBJ2-1 TRBD2 - TRBV27 15
CASSQKPPGQGTYEQYF TGCGCCAGCAGTCAAAAGCCGCCGGGACAGGGAACCTACGAGCAGTACTTC TRBJ2-7 TRBD1 - TRBV23-1 17
CASSFEAGGRPQHF TGTGCCAGCAGTTTTGAAGCAGGGGGACGGCCCCAGCATTTT TRBJ1-5 TRBD1 - TRBV28 14
CASSPGQGVRQPQHF TGTGCCAGCAGTCCGGGACAGGGAGTTAGACAGCCCCAGCATTTT TRBJ1-5 TRBD1 - TRBV28 15
CASSLDGGGWVTEAFF TGCGCCAGCAGCTTGGATGGTGGGGGCTGGGTCACTGAAGCTTTCTTT TRBJ1-1 - few TRBV5-1 16
CASSPGRGRKETQYF TGTGCCAGCTCACCCGGGAGGGGAAGGAAGGAGACCCAGTACTTC TRBJ2-5 TRBD2 - TRBV18 15
CASRGLETYEQYF TGTGCCAGCAGGGGACTAGAAACCTACGAGCAGTACTTC TRBJ2-7 TRBD2 - TRBV2 13
CASSQELLRERNNEQFF TGTGCCAGCAGCCAAGAACTCTTGCGGGAGAGGAACAATGAGCAGTTCTTC TRBJ2-1 TRBD2 few TRBV4-2 17
CASSPGTAGYTF TGTGCCAGTAGTCCCGGGACAGCGGGCTACACCTTC TRBJ1-2 TRBD1 - TRBV19 12
CASSSRDRTHRGYTF TGTGCCAGCAGCTCCCGGGACAGGACCCATAGGGGCTACACCTTC TRBJ1-2 TRBD1 - TRBV5-4 15
CASSFDRNYGYIF TGTGCCAGCAGTTTTGACAGAAACTATGGCTACATCTTC TRBJ1-2 - - TRBV28 13
CATSRDRGGYEQYF TGTGCCACCAGCAGAGATAGGGGTGGATACGAGCAGTACTTC TRBJ2-7 - once TRBV15 14
CASSEFRGNPYEQYF TGTGCCAGCAGTGAATTTAGGGGGAACCCCTACGAGCAGTACTTC TRBJ2-7 - - TRBV6-1 15
CASSLISGGGNEQFF TGCGCCAGCAGCTTGATAAGCGGCGGGGGGAATGAGCAGTTCTTC TRBJ2-1 TRBD2 - TRBV5-1 15
CASSKLGQYDYEQYF TGTGCCAGCAGCAAATTGGGACAGTACGACTACGAGCAGTACTTC TRBJ2-7 - - TRBV21-1 15
CATSRGQISYNEQFF TGTGCCACCAGCAGAGGACAAATCTCCTACAATGAGCAGTTCTTC TRBJ2-1 - - TRBV15 15
CASSHRAGGPPYEQYF TGCGCCAGCAGCCACCGAGCGGGAGGGCCACCCTACGAGCAGTACTTC TRBJ2-7 TRBD2 - TRBV4-1 16
CASGLWQGYGANVLTF TGTGCTAGTGGTTTGTGGCAGGGGTACGGGGCCAACGTCCTGACTTTC TRBJ2-6 - - TRBV12-5 16
CATSRAPDRTMNTEAFF TGTGCCACCAGCAGAGCCCCGGACAGGACAATGAACACTGAAGCTTTCTTT TRBJ1-1 TRBD1 - TRBV15 17
CASSWGLFYEQYF TGCGCCAGCAGCTGGGGCCTTTTCTACGAGCAGTACTTC TRBJ2-7 - once TRBV5-1 13
CASSYQGAGYTF TGTGCCAGCAGTTATCAGGGGGCAGGCTACACCTTC TRBJ1-2 TRBD1 - TRBV6-5 12
CASSPDLVGEETQYF TGCGCCAGCAGTCCCGACCTAGTAGGAGAAGAGACCCAGTACTTC TRBJ2-5 - - TRBV5-1 15
CSVPTVRGAFF TGCAGTGTTCCGACGGTCAGAGGAGCTTTCTTT TRBJ1-1 - - TRBV20-1 11
CASSLARGYGYTF TGCGCCAGCAGCTTGGCCAGAGGATATGGCTACACCTTC TRBJ1-2 - - TRBV5-1 13
CASSQEQFYGYTF TGTGCCAGCAGCCAAGAACAGTTTTATGGCTACACCTTC TRBJ1-2 - - TRBV4-2 13
CASSEAWRGHGYTF TGTGCCAGCAGTGAAGCTTGGAGGGGCCATGGCTACACCTTC TRBJ1-2 - - TRBV2 14
CATSRGGTGAYEQYF TGTGCCACCAGCAGAGGCGGGACAGGAGCCTACGAGCAGTACTTC TRBJ2-7 TRBD1 - TRBV15 15
CAISEKDRGYNEQFF TGTGCCATCAGTGAGAAGGACAGGGGCTACAATGAGCAGTTCTTC TRBJ2-1 TRBD1 - TRBV10-3 15